One T cell receptor beta chain is described in this entry. TCRdb's table, derived via immunoSEQ multiplex PCR, lists solely in-frame clones and lacks some. The table includes 80,000 or so clones, around 85% detected once. This sample was taken from a study of OX40 agonist ivuxolimab in advanced cancers. Study details: Age averaged around 58 years (range 23 to 79), and 70% to 85% were male.

V was cut by 5 bases and J by 8 bases, with 15 bases left in between. The germline V gene encodes CDR1 SGHTA and CDR2 FQGNSA. CDR3 length equals 14 residues. The clonotype originates from an adult with an advanced solid tumor such as melanoma, head and neck, liver or kidney cancer. The source material was CD4+ or CD8+ T cells sorted from blood, sampled in a trial of the OX40 agonist ivuxolimab. The chain carries TRBV7-2 and TRBJ1-4; D not certain. The CDR3 DNA is TGTGCCAGCAGCCCGCCGGCCAACCGGGAAAAACTGTTTTTT. Translated, it gives CASSPPANREKLFF.